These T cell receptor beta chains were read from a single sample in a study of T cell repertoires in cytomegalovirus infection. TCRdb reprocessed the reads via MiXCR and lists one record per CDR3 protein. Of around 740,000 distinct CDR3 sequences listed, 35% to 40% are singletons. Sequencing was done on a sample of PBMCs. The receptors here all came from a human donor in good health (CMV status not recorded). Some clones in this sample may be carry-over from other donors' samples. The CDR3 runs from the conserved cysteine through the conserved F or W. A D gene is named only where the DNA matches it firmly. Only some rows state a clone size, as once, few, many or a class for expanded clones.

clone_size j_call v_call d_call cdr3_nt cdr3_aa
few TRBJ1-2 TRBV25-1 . TGTGCCAGCAGTGAATTCACAGGCGCCTATGGCTACACCTTC CASSEFTGAYGYTF
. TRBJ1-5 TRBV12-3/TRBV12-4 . TGTGCCAGCAGTTTAGGGCTCCCGAGCAATCAGCCCCAGCATTTT CASSLGLPSNQPQHF
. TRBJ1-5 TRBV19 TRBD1 TGTGCCAGTAGTGGCCGTTGGACAGGGGAACATCAGCCCCAGCATTTT CASSGRWTGEHQPQHF
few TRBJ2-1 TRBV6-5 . TGTGCCACCCAAACTGGATCATCGTTGAATGAGCAGTTCTTC CATQTGSSLNEQFF
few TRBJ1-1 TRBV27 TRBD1 TGTGCCAGCAGCCCCATGACAGGGGAGTACACTGAAGCTTTCTTT CASSPMTGEYTEAFF
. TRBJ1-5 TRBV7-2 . TGTGCCAGCAGCTTAATGGTTCCCGCTGGGGGCAATCAGCCCCAGCATTTT CASSLMVPAGGNQPQHF
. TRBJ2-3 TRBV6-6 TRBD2 TGTGCCAGCAACCTCAGGCGGACTAGCGGGGATAGTGGCCCAGATACGCAGTATTTT CASNLRRTSGDSGPDTQYF
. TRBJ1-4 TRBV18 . TGTGCCAGCTCACCTACCTGGGGCCGCGGCCCAGCTGAAAAACTGTTTTTT CASSPTWGRGPAEKLFF
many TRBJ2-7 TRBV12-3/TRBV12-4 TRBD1 TGTGCCAGCAGGAAAGACAGGGGGTCCTACGAGCAGTACTTC CASRKDRGSYEQYF
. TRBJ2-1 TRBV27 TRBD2 TGTGCCAGCAGTTCACCGGGACTAGCTACCTACAATGAGCAGTTCTTC CASSSPGLATYNEQFF
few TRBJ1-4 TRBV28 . TGTGCCAGCAGTTTATCCGGTCCAACTAATGAAAAACTGTTTTTT CASSLSGPTNEKLFF
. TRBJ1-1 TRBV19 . TGTGCCAGTAGTCCCGAGGCAGGGAACACTGAAGCTTTCTTT CASSPEAGNTEAFF
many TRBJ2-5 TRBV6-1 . TGTGCCAGCAGCTTCGAGGGAGAAATAGAGACCCAGTACTTC CASSFEGEIETQYF
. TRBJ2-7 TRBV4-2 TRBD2 TGTGCCAGCAGCCAGCCCGGGACTAGCGGGATCTACGAGCAGTACTTC CASSQPGTSGIYEQYF
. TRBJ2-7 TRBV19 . TGTGCCAGTAGTATAGGGACAGAAGCCTACGAGCAGTACTTC CASSIGTEAYEQYF
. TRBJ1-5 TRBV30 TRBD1 TGTGCCTGGAGCCGGGACAGCCGCACCAATCAGCCCCAGCATTTT CAWSRDSRTNQPQHF